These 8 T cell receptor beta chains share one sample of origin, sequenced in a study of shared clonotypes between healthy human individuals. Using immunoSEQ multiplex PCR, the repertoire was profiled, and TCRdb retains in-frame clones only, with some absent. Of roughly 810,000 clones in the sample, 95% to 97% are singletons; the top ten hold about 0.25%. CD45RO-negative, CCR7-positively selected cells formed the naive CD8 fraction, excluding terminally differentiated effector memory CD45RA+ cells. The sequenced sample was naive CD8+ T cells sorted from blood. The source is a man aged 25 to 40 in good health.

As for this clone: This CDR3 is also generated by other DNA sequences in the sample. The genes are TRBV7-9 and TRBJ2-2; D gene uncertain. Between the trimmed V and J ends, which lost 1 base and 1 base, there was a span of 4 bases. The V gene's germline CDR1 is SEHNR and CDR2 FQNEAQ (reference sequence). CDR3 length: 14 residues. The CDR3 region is CASSLVENTGELFF. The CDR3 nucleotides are TGTGCCAGCAGCTTAGTGGAGAACACCGGGGAGCTGTTTTTT. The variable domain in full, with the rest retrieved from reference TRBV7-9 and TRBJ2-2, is DTGVSQNPRHKITKRGQNVTFRCDPISEHNRLYWYRQTLGQGPEFLTYFQNEAQLEKSRLLSDRFSAERPKGSFSTLEIQRTEQGDSAMYLCASSLVENTGELFFGEGSRLTVL.

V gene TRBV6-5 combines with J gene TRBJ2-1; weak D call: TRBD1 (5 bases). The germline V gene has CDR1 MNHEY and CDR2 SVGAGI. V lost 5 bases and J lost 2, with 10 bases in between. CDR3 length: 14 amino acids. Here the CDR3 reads CASSIQETYNEQFF. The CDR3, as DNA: TGTGCCAGCAGTATACAGGAAACCTACAATGAGCAGTTCTTC.

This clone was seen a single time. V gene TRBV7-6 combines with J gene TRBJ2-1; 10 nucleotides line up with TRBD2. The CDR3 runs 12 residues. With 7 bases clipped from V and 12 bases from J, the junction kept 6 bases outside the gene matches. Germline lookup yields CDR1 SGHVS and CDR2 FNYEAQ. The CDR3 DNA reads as TGTGCCAGCAACACTCCTAGCGGGGGGCAGTTCTTC. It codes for CASNTPSGGQFF. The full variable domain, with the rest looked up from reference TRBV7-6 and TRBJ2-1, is GAGVSQSPRYKVTKRGQDVALRCDPISGHVSLYWYRQALGQGPEFLTYFNYEAQQDKSGLPNDRFSAERPEGSISTLTIQRTEQRDSAMYRCASNTPSGGQFFGPGTRLTVL.

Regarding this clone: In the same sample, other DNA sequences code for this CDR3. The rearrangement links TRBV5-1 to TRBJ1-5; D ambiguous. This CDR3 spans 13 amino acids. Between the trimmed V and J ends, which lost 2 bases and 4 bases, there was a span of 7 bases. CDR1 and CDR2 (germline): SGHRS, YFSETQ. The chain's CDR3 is CASSLRSNQPQHF. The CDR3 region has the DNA TGCGCCAGCAGCTTACGCTCAAATCAGCCCCAGCATTTT.

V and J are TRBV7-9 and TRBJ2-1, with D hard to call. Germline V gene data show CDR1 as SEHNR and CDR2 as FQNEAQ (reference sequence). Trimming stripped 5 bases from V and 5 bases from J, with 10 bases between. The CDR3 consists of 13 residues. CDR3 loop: CASSLRSDNEQFF. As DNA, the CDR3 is TGTGCCAGCAGCCTTCGGTCTGACAATGAGCAGTTCTTC.

CDR3 protein: CASSLAAVSITEAFF. In DNA form, the CDR3 reads TGTGCCAGCAGCTTGGCGGCCGTGAGTATCACTGAAGCTTTCTTT. The rearrangement uses TRBV5-4 and TRBJ1-1, with D unresolved. The CDR3 covers 15 residues. Trimming left V 0 bases short and J 4 bases short, with 13 bases between. The V gene's germline CDR1 is SGHNT and CDR2 YYREEE (reference sequence).

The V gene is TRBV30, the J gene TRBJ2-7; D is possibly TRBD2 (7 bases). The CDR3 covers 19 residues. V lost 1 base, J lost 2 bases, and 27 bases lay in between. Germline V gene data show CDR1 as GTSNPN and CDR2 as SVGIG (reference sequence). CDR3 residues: CAWSAVGGRGGTHPYEQYF. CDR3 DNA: TGTGCCTGGAGTGCAGTGGGGGGGCGGGGCGGGACGCATCCCTACGAGCAGTACTTC.

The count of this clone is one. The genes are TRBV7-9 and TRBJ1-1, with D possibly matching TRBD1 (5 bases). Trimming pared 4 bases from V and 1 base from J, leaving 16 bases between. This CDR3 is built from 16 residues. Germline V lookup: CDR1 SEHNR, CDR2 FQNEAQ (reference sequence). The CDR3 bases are TGTGCCAGCAGCTATACTACAGGTGGGACGAACACTGAAGCTTTCTTT. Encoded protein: CASSYTTGGTNTEAFF.